This TCR beta chain was retrieved from a study of blood T cell repertoires in COVID-19. Across the study: The study drew acute and convalescent COVID-19 samples from the United States, Italy and Spain. Sample material is recorded as cDNA or gDNA derived from T cells, B-cell-depleted T cells, or PBMCs.

Per the original methods: Reference gene primers were amplified, and this amplification served to estimate nucleated cell counts. Method: immunoSEQ multiplex PCR; TCRdb's copy keeps in-frame clones and lacks some. The V and J calls and clone size were taken over from that table, and D and trimming were inferred from the DNA. Of tens of thousands of clones listed, roughly four fifths are singletons. Germline V gene lookup returns CDR1 MGHRA and CDR2 YSYEKL. The CDR3 runs 17 residues. V was clipped by 4 bases and J by 0 bases, with 19 bases between them. The clonotype originates from a woman in her fifties or sixties with active or convalescent COVID-19. Sequencing input: peripheral blood. This sequence joins TRBV4-1 and TRBJ2-7, with D unclear. CDR3 region: CASSLNRFRSSSYEQYF. Written as DNA, the CDR3 is TGCGCCAGCAGCCTAAATAGATTCCGATCTAGCTCCTACGAGCAGTACTTC.